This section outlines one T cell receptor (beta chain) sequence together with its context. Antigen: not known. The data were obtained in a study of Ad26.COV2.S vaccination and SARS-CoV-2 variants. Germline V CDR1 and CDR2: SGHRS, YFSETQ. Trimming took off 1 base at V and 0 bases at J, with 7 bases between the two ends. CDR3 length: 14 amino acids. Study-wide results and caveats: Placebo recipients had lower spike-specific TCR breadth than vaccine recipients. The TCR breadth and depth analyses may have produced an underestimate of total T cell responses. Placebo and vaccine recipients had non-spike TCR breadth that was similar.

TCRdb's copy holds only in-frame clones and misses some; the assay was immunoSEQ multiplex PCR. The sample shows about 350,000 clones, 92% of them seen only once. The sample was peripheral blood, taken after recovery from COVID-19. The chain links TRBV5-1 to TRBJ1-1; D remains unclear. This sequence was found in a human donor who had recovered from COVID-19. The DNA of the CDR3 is TGCGCCAGCAGCTTGTATACACTGAACACTGAAGCTTTCTTT. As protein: CASSLYTLNTEAFF.